Presented here are 8 T cell receptor beta chains from one specimen sequenced in a study of T cells in Graves' hyperthyroidism and ophthalmopathy. Researchers amplified the TCR beta CDR3 regions from RNA transcripts. Researchers ran a first-round RT-PCR on the TCR CDR3 using the HTBI primer set. From the multiplex PCR reads, TCRdb called clonotypes with MiXCR, one entry per CDR3 protein. The data hold a few hundred thousand distinct CDR3 sequences, with 40% to 55% observed a single time. Sequencing was performed on peripheral blood or thyroid tissue (not recorded which). The receptors were gathered from an adult woman with Graves' disease, either hyperthyroidism or ophthalmopathy (not recorded which).

On this clonotype itself: The final CDR3 position lacks the conserved phenylalanine or tryptophan, pointing to a likely read error. The V and J genes are TRBV25-1 and TRBJ1-5; D remains ambiguous. This CDR3 has 14 residues. Germline CDR1 and CDR2: MGHDK and SYGVNS. V shed 4 bases and J shed 6 bases, with 13 bases lying between them. CDR3 nucleotides: TGTGCCAGCAGTGCTCCCGGGTGGGCTCAGCCCCAGCATTCT. The encoded protein is CASSAPGWAQPQHS.

This clonotype was observed many times. J is TRBJ1-5 and V is TRBV19; perhaps TRBD1 as D (5 bases). The CDR3 loop spans 15 amino acids. Germline V lookup: CDR1 LNHDA, CDR2 SQIVND (reference sequence). V lost 6 bases and J lost 0, with 12 bases in between. The CDR3 coding sequence is TGTGCCAGTAGCCCAATGGGGGTTAGCAATCAGCCCCAGCATTTT. Translation gives CASSPMGVSNQPQHF. The full variable domain, in which reference TRBV19 and TRBJ1-5 provide the parts outside the CDR3, is DGGITQSPKYLFRKEGQNVTLSCEQNLNHDAMYWYRQDPGQGLRLIYYSQIVNDFQKGDIAEGYSVSREKKESFPLTVTSAQKNPTAFYLCASSPMGVSNQPQHFGDGTRLSIL.

This clonotype has a count of ten or more. V usage is TRBV7-3 and J usage is TRBJ2-2; D uncertain. Per the germline V gene, CDR1 is SGHTA and CDR2 is FQGTGA. V lost 1 base to trimming and J lost 9 bases, with 9 bases between them. The CDR3 consists of 13 residues. CDR3 sequence: CASSLILGRELFF. DNA for the CDR3: TGTGCCAGCAGCTTAATATTAGGGAGGGAGCTGTTTTTT.

This clonotype was seen a single time. The chain uses TRBV7-2 and TRBJ1-5; maybe TRBD1 (5 bases). This CDR3 has 17 amino acids. V gave up 0 bases and J gave up 1 base, with 13 bases separating them. CDR1 is SGHTA and CDR2 is FQGNSA in the germline V gene. CDR3 nucleotides: TGTGCCAGCAGCTTAGCGCTGGGCAGGGTGAGCAATCAGCCCCAGCATTTT. Amino acids: CASSLALGRVSNQPQHF.

This clonotype was recorded many times. The chain has TRBV25-1 and TRBJ1-2, with D unclear. The CDR3 length is 14 residues. V was pared by 2 bases and J by 4 bases, with 11 bases between. Looked up from germline, CDR1 is MGHDK and CDR2 is SYGVNS. The CDR3 here is CASSERIGVYGYTF. The CDR3 DNA is TGTGCCAGCAGTGAACGGATAGGCGTCTATGGCTACACCTTC.

This clonotype occurred many times. The chain is built from TRBV7-6 and TRBJ1-2; 11 bases fit TRBD1. Trimming cost V 6 bases and J 8 bases; bases outside gene matches: 8. Germline V gene data show CDR1 as SGHVS and CDR2 as FNYEAQ. The CDR3 loop spans 14 amino acids. In DNA form, the CDR3 reads TGTGCCAGCAGTCGGACAGGGGGCGAAGAAGGCTACACCTTC. Translation: CASSRTGGEEGYTF.

This clonotype was seen only a few times. The chain carries TRBV15 and TRBJ1-6, with D unresolved. The germline V gene has CDR1 LNHNV and CDR2 YYDKDF (reference sequence). The CDR3 spans 15 residues. V was trimmed by 3 bases and J by 11 bases, leaving 17 bases between them. Here the CDR3 DNA reads TGTGCCACCAGCAGCCAGCGGAGTGGTGGACCACCCCTCCACTTT. Protein: CATSSQRSGGPPLHF.

V gene TRBV5-1 combines with J gene TRBJ2-2, with TRBD1 as a possible D gene (5 bases). This CDR3 contains 17 residues. CDR1 and CDR2 (germline): SGHRS, YFSETQ. V was pared by 4 bases and J by 1 base, with 17 bases between. The CDR3 protein is CASSLDRLGRNTGELFF. The CDR3 DNA reads as TGCGCCAGCAGCCTGGACCGGCTGGGGCGGAACACCGGGGAGCTGTTTTTT.